This T cell receptor (beta chain) emerged from a study of T cell repertoires in cytomegalovirus infection. Trimming stripped 3 bases from V and 4 bases from J, with 13 bases between. This CDR3 region has 14 residues. Germline V lookup: CDR1 DFQATT, CDR2 SNEGSKA (reference sequence). In TCRdb, the reads were re-called with MiXCR into one record per CDR3 protein. The sample has around 350,000 distinct CDR3 sequences, roughly 18% seen once. Remarks on this clonotype: As yet, its antigen is unknown.

Study results and limitations: Dominant in the ex vivo response were TCR beta clonotypes restricted by HLA-C and specific for CMV.

Sequenced material: PBMCs. This sequence joins TRBV20-1 and TRBJ2-1; a possible D gene is TRBD2 (5 bases). The TCR originated in a human donor in good health (CMV status not recorded). Some clones in this sample may be carry-over from other donors' samples. The CDR3 sequence is CSASEGSVYNEQFF. CDR3 nucleotides: TGCAGTGCTAGTGAGGGAAGCGTTTACAATGAGCAGTTCTTC.